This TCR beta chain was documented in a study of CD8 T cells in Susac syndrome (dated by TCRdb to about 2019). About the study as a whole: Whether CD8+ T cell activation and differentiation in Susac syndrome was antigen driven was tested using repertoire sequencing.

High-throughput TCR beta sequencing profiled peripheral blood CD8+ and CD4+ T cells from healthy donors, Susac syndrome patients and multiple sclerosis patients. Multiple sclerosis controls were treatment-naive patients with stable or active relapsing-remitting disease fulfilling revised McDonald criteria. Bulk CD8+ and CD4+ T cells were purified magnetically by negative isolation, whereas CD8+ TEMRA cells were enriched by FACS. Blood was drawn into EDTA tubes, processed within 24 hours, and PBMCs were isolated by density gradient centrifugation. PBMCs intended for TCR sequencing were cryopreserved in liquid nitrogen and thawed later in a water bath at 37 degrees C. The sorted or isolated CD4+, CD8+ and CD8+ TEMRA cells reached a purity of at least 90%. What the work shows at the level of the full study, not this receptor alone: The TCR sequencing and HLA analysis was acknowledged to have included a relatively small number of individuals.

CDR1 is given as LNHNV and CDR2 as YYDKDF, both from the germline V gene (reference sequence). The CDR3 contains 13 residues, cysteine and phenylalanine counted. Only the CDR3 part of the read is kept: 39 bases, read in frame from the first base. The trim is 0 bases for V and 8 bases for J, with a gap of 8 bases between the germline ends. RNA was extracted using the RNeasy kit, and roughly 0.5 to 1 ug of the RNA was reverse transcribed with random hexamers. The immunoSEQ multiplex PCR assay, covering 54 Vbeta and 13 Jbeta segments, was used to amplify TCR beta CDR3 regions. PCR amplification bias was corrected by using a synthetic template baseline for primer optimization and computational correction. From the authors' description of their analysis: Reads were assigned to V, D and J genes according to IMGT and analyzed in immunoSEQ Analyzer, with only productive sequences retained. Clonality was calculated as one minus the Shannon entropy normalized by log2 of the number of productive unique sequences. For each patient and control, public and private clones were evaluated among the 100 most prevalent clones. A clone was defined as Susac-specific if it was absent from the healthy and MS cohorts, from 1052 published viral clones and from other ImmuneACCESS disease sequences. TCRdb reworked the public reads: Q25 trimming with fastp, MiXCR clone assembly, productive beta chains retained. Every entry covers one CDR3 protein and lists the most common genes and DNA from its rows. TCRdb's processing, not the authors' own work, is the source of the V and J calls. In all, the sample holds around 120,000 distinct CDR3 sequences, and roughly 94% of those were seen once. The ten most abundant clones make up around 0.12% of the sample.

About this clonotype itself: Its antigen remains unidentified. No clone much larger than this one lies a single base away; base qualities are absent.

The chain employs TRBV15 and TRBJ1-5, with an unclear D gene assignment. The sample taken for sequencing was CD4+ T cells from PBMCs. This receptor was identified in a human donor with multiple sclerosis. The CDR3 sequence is CATSRDILEPQHF. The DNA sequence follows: TGTGCCACCAGCAGAGATATACTGGAGCCCCAGCATTTT.